A selection of T cell receptor beta chains follows, all from one sample in a study of shared clonotypes between healthy human individuals. Using immunoSEQ multiplex PCR, the repertoire was profiled, and TCRdb retains in-frame clones only, with some absent. The profile covers about 710,000 clones, with around 77% appearing a single time and approximately 1.7% taken by the ten largest. Sequenced input: memory CD4+ T cells sorted from blood. The receptor set was obtained from a woman in her thirties in good health. Each CDR3 is given with its conserved first and last residue. Fields, in order: V gene, D gene, CDR3 length, J gene, CDR3 protein. D genes are given only for firm matches.

V gene: TRBV11-2
D gene: -
CDR3 length: 15
J gene: TRBJ2-7
CDR3 protein: CASSQGQGTVNEQYF

V gene: TRBV7-2
D gene: -
CDR3 length: 14
J gene: TRBJ1-1
CDR3 protein: CASSFGGGDTEAFF

V gene: TRBV5-5
D gene: -
CDR3 length: 15
J gene: TRBJ2-2
CDR3 protein: CASSWAQIGTGELFF

V gene: TRBV18
D gene: -
CDR3 length: 13
J gene: TRBJ2-7
CDR3 protein: CASSPRGLNEQYF

V gene: TRBV7-2
D gene: -
CDR3 length: 14
J gene: TRBJ1-2
CDR3 protein: CASRRQRTDYGYTF

V gene: TRBV30
D gene: TRBD1
CDR3 length: 14
J gene: TRBJ1-4
CDR3 protein: CAWRGQGGGEKLFF

V gene: TRBV11-2
D gene: -
CDR3 length: 15
J gene: TRBJ2-5
CDR3 protein: CASSLGRMQKETQYF

V gene: TRBV5-4
D gene: TRBD1
CDR3 length: 16
J gene: TRBJ2-5
CDR3 protein: CASSKRTGIGQETQYF

V gene: TRBV5-1
D gene: -
CDR3 length: 16
J gene: TRBJ1-3
CDR3 protein: CASSGAGYSSGNTIYF

V gene: TRBV4-1
D gene: -
CDR3 length: 13
J gene: TRBJ1-1
CDR3 protein: CASRSSGTPEAFF

V gene: TRBV28
D gene: TRBD1
CDR3 length: 14
J gene: TRBJ2-5
CDR3 protein: CASSRDRVQETQYF

V gene: TRBV19
D gene: -
CDR3 length: 15
J gene: TRBJ2-5
CDR3 protein: CASSSGGTGRETQYF

V gene: TRBV28
D gene: TRBD1
CDR3 length: 15
J gene: TRBJ2-5
CDR3 protein: CASSLLAGGLETQYF

V gene: TRBV4-2
D gene: TRBD1
CDR3 length: 16
J gene: TRBJ2-7
CDR3 protein: CASSQGVRTGRDEQYF

V gene: TRBV5-5
D gene: -
CDR3 length: 13
J gene: TRBJ2-7
CDR3 protein: CASSVPGNKGQYF

V gene: TRBV10-1
D gene: -
CDR3 length: 15
J gene: TRBJ2-3
CDR3 protein: CASSDPRGSTDTQYF

V gene: TRBV19
D gene: TRBD2
CDR3 length: 14
J gene: TRBJ2-3
CDR3 protein: CASMVAGVIDTQYF

V gene: TRBV7-9
D gene: TRBD2
CDR3 length: 15
J gene: TRBJ2-1
CDR3 protein: CASSLVRTSVHEQFF

V gene: TRBV7-8
D gene: -
CDR3 length: 18
J gene: TRBJ2-6
CDR3 protein: CASSQPHYPQSRANVLTF

V gene: TRBV11-2
D gene: -
CDR3 length: 14
J gene: TRBJ2-5
CDR3 protein: CASSLAGVGETQYF

V gene: TRBV6-5
D gene: -
CDR3 length: 14
J gene: TRBJ2-7
CDR3 protein: CASRSGTRWEEQYF

V gene: TRBV30
D gene: TRBD2
CDR3 length: 15
J gene: TRBJ2-7
CDR3 protein: CAWKAGTAWREGQYF

V gene: TRBV4-1
D gene: TRBD2
CDR3 length: 17
J gene: TRBJ2-7
CDR3 protein: CASSQTTSGRARNEQYF

V gene: TRBV5-1
D gene: -
CDR3 length: 14
J gene: TRBJ2-1
CDR3 protein: CASSLLVGGNEWFF

V gene: TRBV25-1
D gene: -
CDR3 length: 13
J gene: TRBJ1-5
CDR3 protein: CASSQGNNQPQHF

V gene: TRBV5-1
D gene: -
CDR3 length: 14
J gene: TRBJ2-7
CDR3 protein: CASSLGSQSYEQYF

V gene: TRBV29-1
D gene: -
CDR3 length: 14
J gene: TRBJ2-7
CDR3 protein: CSVVGTESSYEQYF

V gene: TRBV18
D gene: TRBD1
CDR3 length: 17
J gene: TRBJ2-6
CDR3 protein: CASSLQGGSSGANVLTF

V gene: TRBV10-3
D gene: TRBD1
CDR3 length: 15
J gene: TRBJ2-5
CDR3 protein: CAIRGSQGAQETQYF

V gene: TRBV7-2
D gene: -
CDR3 length: 15
J gene: TRBJ1-3
CDR3 protein: CASSLQGYSGNTIYF

V gene: TRBV19
D gene: -
CDR3 length: 15
J gene: TRBJ2-3
CDR3 protein: CASSIGQSGTDTQYF